The T cell receptor beta chain described here comes from a study of T-cell reconstitution after alpha-beta-depleted transplantation in children. Study outcomes and limitations: Some patients' high day-60 TCRbeta diversity was attributed to recipient cells surviving conditioning. Several hundred expanded graft clones reportedly gave rise to the alpha-beta T cells present about two months after transplant. The main origin of T-cell counts and diversity one year after transplant was newly produced T cells.

TCRbeta library construction was performed incorporating unique molecular identifiers. TCRdb independently ran MiXCR on the PCR reads; one entry per CDR3 protein. The sample yields 98,000 or so distinct CDR3 sequences, almost 6.5% seen once. V gave up 5 bases and J gave up 2 bases, with 14 bases separating them. CDR3 length equals 15 residues. Germline V CDR1 and CDR2: SGHTA, FQGTGA. The table lists this clonotype with many counts. Antigen: not known. The clonotype was recovered from a male patient between 2 and 9 years old who had a stem cell transplant for acute lymphoblastic leukemia, so the T cells may come from the graft donor. The rearrangement uses TRBV7-3 and TRBJ2-3; D perhaps matches TRBD1 (5 bases). The sample consisted of PBMCs, mostly from graft donor cells, taken 360 days after TCRalphabeta/CD19-depleted stem cell transplant. CDR3 DNA: TGTGCCAGCAGCCTCCGAGATGGGGCCACAGATACGCAGTATTTT. It encodes CASSLRDGATDTQYF.